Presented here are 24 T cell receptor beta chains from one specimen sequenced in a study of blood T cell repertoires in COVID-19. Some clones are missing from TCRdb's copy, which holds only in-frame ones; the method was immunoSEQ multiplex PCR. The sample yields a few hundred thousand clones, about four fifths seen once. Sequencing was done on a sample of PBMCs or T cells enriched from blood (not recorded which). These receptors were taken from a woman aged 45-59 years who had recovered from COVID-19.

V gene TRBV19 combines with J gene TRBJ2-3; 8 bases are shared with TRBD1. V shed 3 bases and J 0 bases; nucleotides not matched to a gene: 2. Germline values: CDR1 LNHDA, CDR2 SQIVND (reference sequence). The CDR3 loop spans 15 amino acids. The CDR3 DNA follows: TGTGCCAGTAGTATCCAGGGGGCTAGCACAGATACGCAGTATTTT. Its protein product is CASSIQGASTDTQYF.

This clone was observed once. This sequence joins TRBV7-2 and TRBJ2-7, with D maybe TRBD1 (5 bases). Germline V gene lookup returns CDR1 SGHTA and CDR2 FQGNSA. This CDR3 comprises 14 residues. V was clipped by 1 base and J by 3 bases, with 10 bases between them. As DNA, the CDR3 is TGTGCCAGCAGCTTAGTTGGCAGGGTCTACGAGCAGTACTTC. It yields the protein CASSLVGRVYEQYF.

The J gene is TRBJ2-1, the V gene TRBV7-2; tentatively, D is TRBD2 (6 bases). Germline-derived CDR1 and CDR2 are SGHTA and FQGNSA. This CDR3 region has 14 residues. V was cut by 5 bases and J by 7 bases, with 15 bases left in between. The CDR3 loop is CASSPGLPRNEQFF. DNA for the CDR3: TGTGCCAGCAGCCCGGGACTGCCCAGAAATGAGCAGTTCTTC. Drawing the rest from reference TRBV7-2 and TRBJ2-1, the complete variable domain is GAGVSQSPSNKVTEKGKDVELRCDPISGHTALYWYRQSLGQGLEFLIYFQGNSAPDKSGLPSDRFSAERTGGSVSTLTIQRTQQEDSAVYLCASSPGLPRNEQFFGPGTRLTVL.

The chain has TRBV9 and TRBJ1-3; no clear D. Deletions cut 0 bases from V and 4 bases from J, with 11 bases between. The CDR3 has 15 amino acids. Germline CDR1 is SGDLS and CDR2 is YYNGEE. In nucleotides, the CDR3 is TGTGCCAGCAGCGTAGAAGCGGGGAAAGGAAACACCATATATTTT. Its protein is CASSVEAGKGNTIYF.

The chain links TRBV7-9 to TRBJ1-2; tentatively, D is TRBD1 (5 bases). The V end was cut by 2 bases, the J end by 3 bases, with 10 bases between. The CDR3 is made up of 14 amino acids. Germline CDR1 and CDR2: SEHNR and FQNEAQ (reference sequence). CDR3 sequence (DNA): TGTGCCAGCAGCTTACAGGGTTTCCACTATGGCTACACCTTC. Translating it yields CASSLQGFHYGYTF.

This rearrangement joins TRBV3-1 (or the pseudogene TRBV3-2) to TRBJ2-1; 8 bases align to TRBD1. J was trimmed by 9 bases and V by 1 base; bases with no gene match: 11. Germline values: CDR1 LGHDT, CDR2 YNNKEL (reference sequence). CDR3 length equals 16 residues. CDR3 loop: CASSQAYRGILGEQFF. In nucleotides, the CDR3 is TGTGCCAGCAGCCAAGCGTACAGGGGGATCTTGGGTGAGCAGTTCTTC.

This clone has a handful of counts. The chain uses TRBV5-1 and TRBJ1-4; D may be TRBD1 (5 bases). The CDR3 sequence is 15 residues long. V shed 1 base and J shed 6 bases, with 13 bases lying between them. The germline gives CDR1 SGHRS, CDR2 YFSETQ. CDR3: CASSLTGQSDEKLFF. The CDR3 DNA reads TGCGCCAGCAGCTTGACAGGCCAGAGCGATGAAAAACTGTTTTTT.

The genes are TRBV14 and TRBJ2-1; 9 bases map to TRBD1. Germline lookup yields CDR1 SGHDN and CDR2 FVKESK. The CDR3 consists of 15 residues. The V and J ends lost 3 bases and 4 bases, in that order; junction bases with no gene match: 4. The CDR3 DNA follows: TGTGCCAGCAGCCACTTGACAGGGGGATACAATGAGCAGTTCTTC. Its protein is CASSHLTGGYNEQFF.

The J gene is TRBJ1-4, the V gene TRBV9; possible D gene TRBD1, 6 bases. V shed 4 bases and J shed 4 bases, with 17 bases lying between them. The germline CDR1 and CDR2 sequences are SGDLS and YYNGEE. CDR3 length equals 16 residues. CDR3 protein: CASSPGGASNNEKLFF. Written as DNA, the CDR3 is TGTGCCAGCAGCCCGGGGGGGGCGTCCAATAATGAAAAACTGTTTTTT.

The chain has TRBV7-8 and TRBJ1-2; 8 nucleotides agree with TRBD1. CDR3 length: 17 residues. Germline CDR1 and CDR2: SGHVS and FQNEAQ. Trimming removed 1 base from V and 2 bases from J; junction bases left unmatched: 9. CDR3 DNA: TGTGCCAGCAGCTTAGTCCAGGGGGCCTCCGCAAACTATGGCTACACCTTC. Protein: CASSLVQGASANYGYTF.

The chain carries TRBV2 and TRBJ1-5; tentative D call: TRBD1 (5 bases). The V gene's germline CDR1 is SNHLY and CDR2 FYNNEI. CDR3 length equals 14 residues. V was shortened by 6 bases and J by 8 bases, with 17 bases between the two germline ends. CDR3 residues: CASSPGTGLEPQHF. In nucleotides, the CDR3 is TGTGCCAGCAGCCCTGGGACTGGTTTAGAGCCCCAGCATTTT.

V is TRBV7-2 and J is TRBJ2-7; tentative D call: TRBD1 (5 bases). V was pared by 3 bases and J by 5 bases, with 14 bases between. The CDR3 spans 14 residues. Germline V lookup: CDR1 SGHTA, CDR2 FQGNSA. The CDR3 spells CASSLSWGSDEQYF. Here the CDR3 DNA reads TGTGCCAGCAGCTTGAGTTGGGGCTCGGACGAGCAGTACTTC.

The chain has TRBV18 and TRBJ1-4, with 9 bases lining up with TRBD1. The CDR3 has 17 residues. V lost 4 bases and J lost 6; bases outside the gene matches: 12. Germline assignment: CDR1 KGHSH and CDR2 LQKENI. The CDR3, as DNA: TGTGCCAGCTCACTCGGGACAGGGAGATCGTGGGATGAAAAACTGTTTTTT. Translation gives CASSLGTGRSWDEKLFF.

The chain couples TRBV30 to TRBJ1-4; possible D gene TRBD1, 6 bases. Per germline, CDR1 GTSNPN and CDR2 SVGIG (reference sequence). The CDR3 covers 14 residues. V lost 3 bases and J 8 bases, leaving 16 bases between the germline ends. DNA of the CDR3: TGTGCCTGGAGGGGAGACAGGTACGAAGAAAAACTGTTTTTT. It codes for CAWRGDRYEEKLFF.

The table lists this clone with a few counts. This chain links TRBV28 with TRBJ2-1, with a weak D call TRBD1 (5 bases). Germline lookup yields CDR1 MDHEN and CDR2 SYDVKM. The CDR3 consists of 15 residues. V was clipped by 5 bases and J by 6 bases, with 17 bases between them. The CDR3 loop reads CASSLLDKWGNEQFF. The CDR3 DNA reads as TGTGCCAGCAGTCTACTGGACAAATGGGGCAATGAGCAGTTCTTC.

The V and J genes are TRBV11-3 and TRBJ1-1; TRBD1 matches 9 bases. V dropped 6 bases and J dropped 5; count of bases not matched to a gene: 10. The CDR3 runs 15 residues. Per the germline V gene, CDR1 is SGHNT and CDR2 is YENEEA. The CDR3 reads CASRAHSDRGTEAFF. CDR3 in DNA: TGTGCCAGCAGAGCTCATTCGGACAGGGGAACTGAAGCTTTCTTT.

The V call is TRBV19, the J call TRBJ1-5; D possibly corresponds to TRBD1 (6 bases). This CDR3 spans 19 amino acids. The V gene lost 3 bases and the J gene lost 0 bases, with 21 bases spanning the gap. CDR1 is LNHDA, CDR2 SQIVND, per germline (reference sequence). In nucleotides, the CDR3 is TGTGCCAGTAGTATTCGGGTCAGGGGTCGGTCTTATAGCAATCAGCCCCAGCATTTT. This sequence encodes CASSIRVRGRSYSNQPQHF.

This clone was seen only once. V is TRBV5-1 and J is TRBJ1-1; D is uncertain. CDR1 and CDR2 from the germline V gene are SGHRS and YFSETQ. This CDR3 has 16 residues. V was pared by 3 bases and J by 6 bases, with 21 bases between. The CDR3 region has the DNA TGCGCCAGCAGCTCTGGTGGGCTGGCGTCTGGCTCTGAAGCTTTCTTT. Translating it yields CASSSGGLASGSEAFF.

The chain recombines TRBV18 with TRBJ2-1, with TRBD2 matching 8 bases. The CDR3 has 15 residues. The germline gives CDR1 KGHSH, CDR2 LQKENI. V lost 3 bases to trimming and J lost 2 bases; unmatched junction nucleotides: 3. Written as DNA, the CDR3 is TGTGCCAGCTCACCGGTACTAGCGGCCTACAATGAGCAGTTCTTC. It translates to CASSPVLAAYNEQFF.

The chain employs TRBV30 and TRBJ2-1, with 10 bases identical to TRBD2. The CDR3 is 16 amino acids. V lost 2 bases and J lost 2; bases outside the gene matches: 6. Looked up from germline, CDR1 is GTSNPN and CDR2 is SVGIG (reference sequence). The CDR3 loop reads CAWSSLSGRAYNEQFF. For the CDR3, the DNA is TGTGCCTGGAGTTCCCTCAGCGGGAGGGCCTACAATGAGCAGTTCTTC.

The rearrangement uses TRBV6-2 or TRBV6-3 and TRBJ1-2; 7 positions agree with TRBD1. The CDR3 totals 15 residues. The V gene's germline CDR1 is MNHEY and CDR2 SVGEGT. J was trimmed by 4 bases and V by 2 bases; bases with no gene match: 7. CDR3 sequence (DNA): TGTGCCAGCAGTTACGCCGGACAGGAGCTCTATGGCTACACCTTC. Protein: CASSYAGQELYGYTF.

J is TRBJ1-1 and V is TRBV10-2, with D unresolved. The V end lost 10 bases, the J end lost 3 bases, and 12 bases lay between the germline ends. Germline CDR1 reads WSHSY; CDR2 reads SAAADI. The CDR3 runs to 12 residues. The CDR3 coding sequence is TGCGCCACCCGGGTGGGAGACACTGAAGCTTTCTTT. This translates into CATRVGDTEAFF.

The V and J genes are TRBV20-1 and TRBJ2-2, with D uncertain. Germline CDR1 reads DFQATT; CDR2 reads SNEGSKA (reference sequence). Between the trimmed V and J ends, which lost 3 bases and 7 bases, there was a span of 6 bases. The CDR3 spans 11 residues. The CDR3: CSARRNGELFF. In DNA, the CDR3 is TGCAGTGCTAGGCGGAACGGGGAGCTGTTTTTT.

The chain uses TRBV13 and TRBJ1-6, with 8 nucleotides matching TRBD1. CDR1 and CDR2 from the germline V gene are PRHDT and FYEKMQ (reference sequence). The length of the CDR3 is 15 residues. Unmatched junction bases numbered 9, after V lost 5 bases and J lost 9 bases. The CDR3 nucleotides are TGTGCCAGCAGCGAAACCGGGACAGGAGCTTCACCCCTCCACTTT. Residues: CASSETGTGASPLHF.